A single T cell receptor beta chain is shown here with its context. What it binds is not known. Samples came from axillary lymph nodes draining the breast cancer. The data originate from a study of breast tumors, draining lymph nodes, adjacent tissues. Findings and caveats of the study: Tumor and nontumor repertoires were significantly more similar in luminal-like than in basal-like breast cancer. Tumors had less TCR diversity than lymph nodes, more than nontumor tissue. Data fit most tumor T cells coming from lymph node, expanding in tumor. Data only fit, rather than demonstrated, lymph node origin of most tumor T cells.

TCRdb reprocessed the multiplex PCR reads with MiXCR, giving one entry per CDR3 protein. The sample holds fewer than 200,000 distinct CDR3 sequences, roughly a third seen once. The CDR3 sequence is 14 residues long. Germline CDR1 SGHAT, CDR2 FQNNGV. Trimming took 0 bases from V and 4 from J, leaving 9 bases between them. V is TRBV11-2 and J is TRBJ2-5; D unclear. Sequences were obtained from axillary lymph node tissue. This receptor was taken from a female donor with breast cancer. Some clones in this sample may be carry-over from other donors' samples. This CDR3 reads CASSLEGRRETQYF. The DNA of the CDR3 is TGTGCCAGCAGCTTAGAGGGCAGGAGAGAGACCCAGTACTTC.